This T cell receptor beta chain derives from a study of identical twins (dated by TCRdb to the mid-2010s). Context from the whole study: To test whether fetal clonotypes persist, this study deep-sequenced TCR alpha and beta repertoires from monozygotic twins, from unrelated adults of various ages, and from cord blood. Replicate twin experiments were performed at different times using different library preparation protocols to rule out contamination. Here is what the overall study found, with its caveats: Because the same donors could not be followed over many years, the conclusions depended on cross-sectional statistical analysis. Invariant T cells such as MAIT and iNKT could partly confound zero-insertion analyses, though diverse VJ usage argued against this for most clonotypes. In monozygotic twins, out-of-frame TCR alpha sharing was systematically underestimated by recombination models, although the models agreed with sharing between unrelated individuals. Abundant cord blood beta clonotypes had fewer insertions, young adult naive repertoires showed a similar but weaker trend, and memory repertoires showed no such trend. The excess sharing between twins in beta out-of-frame sequences was weaker because fewer shared sequences reduced the signal-to-noise ratio. Compared with coincidental sharing between unrelated individuals, out-of-frame TCR alpha sequences shared between twins had an excess of sequences with low generation probability.

Comments on this clonotype: Its antigen has not been determined. One base away there is no much larger clone; base qualities are not given.

Only healthy Caucasian donors were included. Three pairs of female monozygotic twins, all aged about 18 to 29 years, were included in the twin cohort. Positive isolation kits from Invitrogen were used to isolate CD4+ and CD8+ T cell populations. The protocol used for the library was 5' RACE. Sequenced on an Illumina HiSeq 2000. Template switching introduced a universal primer binding site; the final cDNA contained a unique molecular identifier, enabling accurate counting of TCR cDNA molecules. Specific primers in the conserved constant-segment region were used to synthesize first-strand cDNA for the TCR alpha and beta chains. To control for contamination, each cDNA library was double barcoded with a SMART-Mk sample barcode plus Illumina barcodes. TruSeq adapter sequences and Illumina sample barcodes were added in two successive PCR steps. The Illumina HiSeq platform was used with custom primers to sequence TCR alpha and beta cDNA libraries. In the paper's pipeline: Raw reads were processed with MiGEC to extract unique molecular identifiers, and MiXCR was used to determine CDR3 positions. For each individual, recombination models were inferred using an EM algorithm with the repgenHMM and IGoR tools. Shared clonotype analysis was performed with the tcR package in R, normalizing sharing by the product of cloneset sizes. To study raw recombination without the effects of thymic and clonal selection, out-of-frame nonproductive sequences were analyzed. TCRdb handled the public reads itself, with Q25 trimming in fastp and clone calling in MiXCR, and kept productive beta chains. Entries that share a CDR3 protein sequence are merged under the most common genes and DNA. TCRdb assigned the V and J calls; the authors' analysis was not used. This sample is represented by 470,000 or so distinct CDR3 sequences; 20% to 30% of them were singletons. Together, the top ten hold about 2.7% of the sample.

In addition, the sample was reused for a study of T cells expressing NK-cell markers. Per that second paper: TCR beta-chain repertoires were profiled in sorted CD3+CD56+NKG2C+, CD3+CD56+NKG2C- and CD3+CD56-NKG2C+ T-cell subsets from roughly eight donors. Among the eight sequenced donors, only one was HCMV-seronegative, while the other seven were HCMV-seropositive. To restrict sorting to alphabetaTCR-expressing T cells, an anti-gammadeltaTCR antibody was added in several experiments. In several donors, the dominant CD3+CD56+NKG2C+ clonotypes were found to rank among the top 10 CD8+ clonotypes and to make up 1.0-7.0% of CD8+ T cells. Those dominant clonotypes were again the most abundant among CD3+CD56-NKG2C+ cells in a few donors, at about 28.3-65%. Whether the expanded NKG2C-expressing T cell clones were specific for HCMV antigens remained unclear. The study sequenced eight donors, all healthy volunteers chosen at random: three men and five women. A commercial ELISA kit detecting HCMV-specific IgG in serum was used to determine HCMV serostatus. MIGEC was used to demultiplex reads and group reads by UMI, and MiTCR was used to assemble and quantify clonotypes. To exclude erroneous sequences, any TCR cDNA sequence not supported by at least two reads was discarded. The tcR package was used for downstream repertoire analysis, and clonotypes were matched across fractions by CDR3 nucleotide sequence plus V segment. VDJmatch was used to annotate antigen specificity against VDJdb, with one amino acid substitution allowed in CDR3.

The sample taken for sequencing was CD4+ T cells sorted from blood. The TCR comes from a woman between 18 and 29 years old in good health.

The CDR3 sequence is CASSGGTSGNYNEQFF. The nucleotide sequence reads TGCGCCAGCAGCGGAGGGACTAGCGGGAACTACAATGAGCAGTTCTTC. Here the chain combines TRBV5-1 and TRBJ2-1, and TRBD2 matches 13 of the central bases. Compared with germline, V lacks 4 bases and J lacks 3 bases; bases without a gene match: 4. The CDR3 runs 16 amino acids, cysteine and phenylalanine included. Solely the CDR3 DNA is kept, with 48 bases framed from the first base. CDR1 and CDR2 (SGHRS, YFSETQ) derive from the germline V gene.